This T cell receptor beta chain was recorded in a study of regulatory T cells in long-lasting Graves disease. The germline V gene encodes CDR1 SQVTM and CDR2 ANQGSEA. The CDR3 has 11 amino acids. The V end was cut by 2 bases, the J end by 8 bases, with 8 bases between. Construction of the TCR beta libraries employed iRepertoire HTBI primers in conjunction with Arm-PCR of CDR3 regions. TCRdb reprocessed the multiplex PCR reads with MiXCR, giving one entry per CDR3 protein. The sample includes 250,000 to 400,000 distinct CDR3 sequences, about 20% of them seen just once. This clonotype has at least ten counts. The sample's time point: newly diagnosed GD, antithyroid drugs for less than 3 months. Extracted PBMC RNA gave rise to the TCR library.

The TCR sequence derives from a female donor with Graves disease. The sample in question was peripheral blood mononuclear cells (PBMCs), obtained at new diagnosis, from a patient treated with antithyroid drugs. The chain links TRBV29-1 to TRBJ2-3; D call uncertain. The CDR3 DNA sequence: TGCAGCGTTGAATATGTTGGTACGCAGTATTTT. This codes for CSVEYVGTQYF.